The clone carrying this T cell receptor (beta chain) was observed at least ten times. The antigen remains undetermined. Amplification of TCR beta CDR3 regions was performed using RNA transcripts as template. TCR CDR3 regions were first amplified by RT-PCR with HTBI primers. TCRdb redid the calling of the multiplex PCR reads with MiXCR, one entry per CDR3 protein. The sample records 300,000 to 400,000 distinct CDR3 sequences, more than 12% being singletons. The CDR3 totals 16 residues. V shed 4 bases and J 3 bases; nucleotides not matched to a gene: 6. Germline V gene data show CDR1 as SGHRS and CDR2 as YFSETQ. These data come from a study of T cells in Graves' hyperthyroidism and ophthalmopathy. Study context: Staff took peripheral blood when the initial diagnosis was made, before any treatment began. Findings and limits, study-wide: Most clonotypes that expanded in the thyroid above 0.001 also showed up in blood. Researchers report that a 13 V-J model separated ophthalmopathy from stable hyperthyroidism.

Active moderate-to-severe ophthalmopathy, Clinical Activity Score at least 3, NOSPECS at least 4, under 3 months' duration. Specimen: blood. The chain employs TRBV5-1 and TRBJ2-2; 10 bases map to TRBD1. The receptor was derived from a woman under 40 with Graves' ophthalmopathy. The CDR3 bases are TGCGCCAGCAGCCCCAGGGGGACAGGGGACACCGGGGAGCTGTTTTTT. This gives the protein CASSPRGTGDTGELFF.